The clone carrying this TCR beta chain was seen at least ten times. Its specificity is not known. This record comes from a study of T cells after yellow fever vaccination. Study-wide results and caveats: It was a small share of clonotypes that appeared in both CD4 and CD8 compartments.

The CDR3 sequence is 16 residues long. The germline V gene encodes CDR1 LGHNA and CDR2 YNFKEQ. Trimming shortened V by 0 bases and J by 5 bases, and 13 bases separated the two germline ends. Researchers made TCR cDNA using 5'RACE template switching, and this step added a universal primer site and UMIs. One entry per CDR3 protein results from TCRdb running MiXCR on the 5' RACE reads. The table includes 80,000 to 100,000 distinct CDR3 sequences, 5.8% detected once. The sequenced sample was CD8+ T cells sorted from PBMCs, obtained 10 days after the yellow fever booster vaccination. The clonotype comes from a young man who received the YFV17D yellow fever vaccine. The chain carries TRBV4-2 and TRBJ1-4, with D perhaps TRBD1 (6 bases). As DNA, the CDR3 is TGTGCCAGCAGCCAAGATCGGGGTGGGGGCAATGAAAAACTGTTTTTT. Translation gives CASSQDRGGGNEKLFF.